This T cell receptor beta chain was captured by sequencing in a study of T cells after yellow fever vaccination. General study findings and limits: The booster response re-showed most primary clones: approximately 95% CD4, approximately 85% CD8. Almost all vaccine-responding clonotypes escaped detection in sorted memory subsets on day 0.

Germline lookup yields CDR1 MRHNA and CDR2 SNTAGT. The V gene lost 2 bases and the J gene lost 6 bases, with 4 bases spanning the gap. The CDR3 contains 12 residues. One entry per CDR3 protein, called by TCRdb with MiXCR from the 5' RACE reads. The table records approximately 58,000 distinct CDR3 sequences, 5.5% to 6% of them present only once. The table lists this clonotype with many counts. The input for sequencing was PBMCs, either bulk or a sorted T-cell subset (CD4+, CD8+, memory, or dextramer-sorted; not recorded which), taken on the day of the yellow fever booster vaccination. The sequence was obtained from a man aged 18 to 30 who received the YFV17D yellow fever vaccine. The chain couples TRBV6-4 to TRBJ2-2; D is unclear. The CDR3 here is CASSDGAGELFF. CDR3 sequence (DNA): TGTGCCAGCAGTGACGGCGCCGGGGAGCTGTTTTTT.